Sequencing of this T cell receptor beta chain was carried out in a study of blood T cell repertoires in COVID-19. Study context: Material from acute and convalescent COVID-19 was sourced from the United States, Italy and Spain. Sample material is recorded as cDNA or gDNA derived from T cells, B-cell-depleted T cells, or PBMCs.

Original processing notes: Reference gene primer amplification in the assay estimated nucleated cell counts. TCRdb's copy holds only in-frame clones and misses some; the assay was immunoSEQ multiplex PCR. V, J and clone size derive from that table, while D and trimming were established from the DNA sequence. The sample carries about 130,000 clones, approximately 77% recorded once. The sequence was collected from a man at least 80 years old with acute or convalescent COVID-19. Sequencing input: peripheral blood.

The CDR3 region has the DNA TGCGCCAGCAGGACTAGCGGGGCTCGGGGGGCCAAAAACATTCAGTACTTC. Encoded protein: CASRTSGARGAKNIQYF. The chain uses TRBV10-1 and TRBJ2-4, with 11 nucleotides matching TRBD2. Looked up from germline, CDR1 is WNHNN and CDR2 is SYGVQD (reference sequence). The J segment lost 1 base and the V segment lost 6 bases, leaving 8 bases of the junction unmatched. The CDR3 sequence is 17 residues long.